Only a few counts were recorded for the clone carrying this T cell receptor beta chain. Antigen specificity is unknown. A second PCR of about 6 to 12 cycles used a sample-barcoded 5' primer and a J-beta primer mix. Each cDNA was tagged by a template-switch adaptor containing 12 random nucleotides. TCRdb analysed the 5' RACE reads with MiXCR anew, one entry per CDR3 protein. The sample has approximately 850,000 distinct CDR3 sequences; roughly 44% are singletons. The data are from a study of blood T cells in healthy people across ages. Germline V gene data show CDR1 as SQVTM and CDR2 as ANQGSEA. Trimming left V 6 bases short and J 7 bases short, with 10 bases between. The CDR3 runs to 10 residues. Regarding the study as a whole: Naive and antigen-experienced cells were not separated, limiting conclusive comparison.

This TCR was sampled from a man between 60 and 75 years old in good health. The chain employs TRBV29-1 and TRBJ2-7, with D possibly called TRBD1 or TRBD2 (5 bases each). The sequenced sample was blood. This chain's CDR3 is CSVGDGEQYF. The CDR3 DNA sequence: TGCAGCGTGGGGGACGGGGAGCAGTACTTC.